This T cell receptor (beta chain) originates from a study of blood T cell repertoires in COVID-19. Study information: Material from acute and convalescent COVID-19 was sourced from the United States, Italy and Spain. The analysed material was cDNA or gDNA that came from T cells, B-cell-depleted T cells, or PBMCs.

The CDR3 consists of 14 residues. CDR1 is SGHTA and CDR2 is FQGTGA in the germline V gene. V dropped 0 bases and J dropped 2 bases, with 6 bases sitting between them. Assay used: immunoSEQ multiplex PCR; TCRdb lists only in-frame clones, some missing. The sample yields 300,000 or so clones, around four fifths seen once. The rearrangement links TRBV7-3 to TRBJ2-3; no definite D call. The sample consisted of peripheral blood. The receptor comes from a woman aged 45-60 years with acute or convalescent COVID-19. Written as DNA, the CDR3 is TGTGCCAGCAGCTTAACACAGATCACAGATACGCAGTATTTT. Residues: CASSLTQITDTQYF.